This entry lists 6 T cell receptor beta chains sequenced from one sample in a study of blood T cells in healthy people across ages. A second 7 to 11 cycle PCR used barcoded and J-beta primers. TCRdb analysed the 5' RACE reads with MiXCR anew, one entry per CDR3 protein. The table includes roughly 830,000 distinct CDR3 sequences, 55% to 65% detected once. The sequencing sample was made of blood. These receptors were collected from a young man in good health.

A few counts support this clonotype. V usage is TRBV6-1 and J usage is TRBJ2-3; 9 bases align to TRBD2. V lost 9 bases to trimming and J lost 5 bases; unmatched junction nucleotides: 12. CDR1 MNHNS and CDR2 SASEGT come from the germline V gene. CDR3 size: 15 residues. The CDR3 here is CASSPAGGHGDTQYF. CDR3 sequence (DNA): TGTGCCAGTTCCCCCGCGGGGGGGCATGGAGATACGCAGTATTTT.

V and J are TRBV12-3 or TRBV12-4 and TRBJ2-3, with 10 bases matching TRBD2. The CDR3 consists of 16 residues. V shed 2 bases and J 7 bases; nucleotides not matched to a gene: 9. CDR3 protein: CASSLPSGGSVHTQYF. In DNA, the CDR3 is TGTGCCAGCAGTTTACCTAGCGGGGGATCCGTTCATACGCAGTATTTT.

This chain connects TRBV3-1 to TRBJ2-1; no reliable D call. The CDR3 loop spans 11 amino acids. V was pared by 10 bases and J by 9 bases, with 13 bases between. The germline CDR1 and CDR2 sequences are LGHDT and YNNKEL (reference sequence). The CDR3 region is CATNVPPEQFF. CDR3 bases: TGTGCCACCAACGTACCCCCTGAGCAGTTCTTC.

The chain recombines TRBV7-2 with TRBJ2-7; D may be TRBD1 (6 bases). CDR1 and CDR2 from the germline V gene are SGHTA and FQGNSA. This CDR3 has 13 amino acids. V was cut by 1 base and J by 7 bases, with 11 bases left in between. CDR3 DNA: TGTGCCAGCAGCTTAGGACGACAGGCTGAGCAGTACTTC. Translating gives CASSLGRQAEQYF.

This clonotype was detected only once. The chain employs TRBV18 and TRBJ2-1; 8 nucleotides agree with TRBD1. J lost 6 bases, V lost 6 bases, and 10 bases had no gene match. The CDR3 runs to 15 residues. Germline V CDR1 and CDR2: KGHSH, LQKENI. DNA for the CDR3: TGTGCCAGCTCCGACCTCAGGGGGCTTGGCAATGAGCAGTTCTTC. Protein: CASSDLRGLGNEQFF.

The gene calls are TRBV4-2 and TRBJ2-2; D tentatively fits TRBD1 or TRBD2 (5 bases each). Trimming removed 4 bases at V and 1 base at J, with 22 bases between. This CDR3 spans 19 amino acids. Germline V gene data show CDR1 as LGHNA and CDR2 as YNFKEQ. DNA for the CDR3: TGTGCCAGCAGCCTTGAGGCCCCTACCGGGACCCTGAACACCGGGGAGCTGTTTTTT. This encodes CASSLEAPTGTLNTGELFF.